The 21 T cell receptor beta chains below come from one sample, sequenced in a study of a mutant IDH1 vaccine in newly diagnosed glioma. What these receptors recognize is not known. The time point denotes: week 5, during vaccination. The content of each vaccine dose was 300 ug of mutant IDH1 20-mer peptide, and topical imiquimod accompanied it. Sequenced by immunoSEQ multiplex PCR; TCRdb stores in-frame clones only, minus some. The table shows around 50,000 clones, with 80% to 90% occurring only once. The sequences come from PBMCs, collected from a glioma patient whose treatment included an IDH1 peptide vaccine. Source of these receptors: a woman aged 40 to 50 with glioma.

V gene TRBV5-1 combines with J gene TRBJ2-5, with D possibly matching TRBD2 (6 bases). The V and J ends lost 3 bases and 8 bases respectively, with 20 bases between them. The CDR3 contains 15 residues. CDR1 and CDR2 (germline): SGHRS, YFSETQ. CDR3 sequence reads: CASSSAREGLGTQYF. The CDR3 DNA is TGCGCCAGCAGCTCAGCCCGTGAGGGACTCGGCACCCAGTACTTC.

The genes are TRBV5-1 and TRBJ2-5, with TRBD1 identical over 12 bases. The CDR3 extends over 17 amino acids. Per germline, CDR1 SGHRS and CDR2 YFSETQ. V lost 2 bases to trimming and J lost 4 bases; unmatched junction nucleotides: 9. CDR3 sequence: CASSFGPGTGGAETQYF. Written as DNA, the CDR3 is TGCGCCAGCAGCTTTGGGCCCGGGACAGGGGGCGCAGAGACCCAGTACTTC.

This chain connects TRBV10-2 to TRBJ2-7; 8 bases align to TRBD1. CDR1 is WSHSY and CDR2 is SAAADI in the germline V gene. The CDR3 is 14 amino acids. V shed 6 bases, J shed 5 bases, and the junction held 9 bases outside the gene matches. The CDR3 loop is CASRLQGEWNEQYF. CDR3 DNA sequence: TGCGCCAGCAGACTACAGGGGGAGTGGAACGAGCAGTACTTC.

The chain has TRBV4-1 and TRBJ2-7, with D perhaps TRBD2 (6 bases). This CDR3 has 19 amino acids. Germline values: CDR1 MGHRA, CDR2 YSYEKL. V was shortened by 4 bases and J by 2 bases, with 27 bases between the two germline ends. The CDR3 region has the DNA TGCGCCAGCAGCCTGGGACTTCTTTTGGGAAAGGGAAAGGCCTACGAGCAGTACTTC. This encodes CASSLGLLLGKGKAYEQYF.

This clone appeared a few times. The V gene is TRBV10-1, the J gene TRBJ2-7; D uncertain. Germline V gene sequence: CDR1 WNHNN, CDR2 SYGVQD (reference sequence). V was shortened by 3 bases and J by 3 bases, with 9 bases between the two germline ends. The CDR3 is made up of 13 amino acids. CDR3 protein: CASSEGPYYEQYF. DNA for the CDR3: TGCGCCAGCAGTGAAGGCCCCTACTACGAGCAGTACTTC.

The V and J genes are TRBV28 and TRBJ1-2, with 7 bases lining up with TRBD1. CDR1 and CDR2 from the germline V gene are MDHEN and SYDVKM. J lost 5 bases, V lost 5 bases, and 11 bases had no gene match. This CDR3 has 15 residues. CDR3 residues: CASSPRGQFNYGYTF. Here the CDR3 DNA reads TGTGCCAGCAGTCCCAGGGGACAGTTTAATTATGGCTACACCTTC.

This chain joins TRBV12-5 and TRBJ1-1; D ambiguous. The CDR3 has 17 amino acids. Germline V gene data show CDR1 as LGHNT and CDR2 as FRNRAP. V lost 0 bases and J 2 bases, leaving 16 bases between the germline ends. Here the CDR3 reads CASGLVVSLSGNTEAFF. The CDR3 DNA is TGTGCTAGTGGTTTGGTGGTAAGTTTGTCAGGAAACACTGAAGCTTTCTTT.

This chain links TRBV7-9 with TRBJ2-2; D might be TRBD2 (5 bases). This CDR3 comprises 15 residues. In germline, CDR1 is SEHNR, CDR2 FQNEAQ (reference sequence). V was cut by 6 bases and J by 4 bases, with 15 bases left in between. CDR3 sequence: CASRNIASLTGELFF. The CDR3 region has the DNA TGTGCCAGCAGGAACATCGCTAGCCTCACCGGGGAGCTGTTTTTT. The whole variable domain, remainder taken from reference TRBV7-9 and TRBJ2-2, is DTGVSQNPRHKITKRGQNVTFRCDPISEHNRLYWYRQTLGQGPEFLTYFQNEAQLEKSRLLSDRFSAERPKGSFSTLEIQRTEQGDSAMYLCASRNIASLTGELFFGEGSRLTVL.

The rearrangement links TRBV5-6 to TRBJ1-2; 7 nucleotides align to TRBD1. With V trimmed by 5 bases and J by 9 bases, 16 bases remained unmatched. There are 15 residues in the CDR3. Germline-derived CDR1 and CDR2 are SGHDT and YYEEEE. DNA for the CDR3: TGTGCCAGCAGATACCGACAACAGGGGATGAGGAGCTACACCTTC. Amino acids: CASRYRQQGMRSYTF.

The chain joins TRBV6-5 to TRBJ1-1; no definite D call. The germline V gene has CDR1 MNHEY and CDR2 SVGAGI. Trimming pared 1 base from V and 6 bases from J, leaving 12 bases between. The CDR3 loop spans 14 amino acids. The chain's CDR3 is CASSYFTGYSEAFF. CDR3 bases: TGTGCCAGCAGTTACTTTACGGGATACTCTGAAGCTTTCTTT.

CDR3 residues: CSVVGAGPYEQYF. The CDR3 bases are TGCAGCGTTGTTGGAGCGGGGCCCTACGAGCAGTACTTC. The chain links TRBV29-1 to TRBJ2-7; TRBD2 matches at 7 bases. Per germline, CDR1 SQVTM and CDR2 ANQGSEA. Trimming removed 4 bases from V and 2 bases from J; junction bases left unmatched: 5. CDR3 length: 13 amino acids.

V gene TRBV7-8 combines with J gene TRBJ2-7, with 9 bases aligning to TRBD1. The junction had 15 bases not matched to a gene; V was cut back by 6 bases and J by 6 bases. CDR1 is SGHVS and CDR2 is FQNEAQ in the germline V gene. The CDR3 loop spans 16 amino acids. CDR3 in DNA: TGTGCCAGCAGGTTAAGGGGACAGGGCGCCGGAGGCGAGCAGTACTTC. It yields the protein CASRLRGQGAGGEQYF.

The DNA of the CDR3 is TGCGCCAGCAGTGAGATAGGGGGCAATCAGCCCCAGCATTTT. It yields the protein CASSEIGGNQPQHF. The V call is TRBV10-2, the J call TRBJ1-5; tentatively, D is TRBD1 (5 bases). From germline, CDR1 is WSHSY and CDR2 SAAADI. The V and J ends lost 2 bases and 2 bases respectively, with 7 bases between them. CDR3 length equals 14 residues.

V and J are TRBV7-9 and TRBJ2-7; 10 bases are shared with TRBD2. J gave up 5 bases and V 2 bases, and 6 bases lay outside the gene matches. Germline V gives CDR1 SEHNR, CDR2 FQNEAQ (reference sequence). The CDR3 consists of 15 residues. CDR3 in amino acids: CASSLSGRATHEQYF. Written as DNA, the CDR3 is TGTGCCAGCAGCTTAAGCGGGAGGGCGACCCACGAGCAGTACTTC.

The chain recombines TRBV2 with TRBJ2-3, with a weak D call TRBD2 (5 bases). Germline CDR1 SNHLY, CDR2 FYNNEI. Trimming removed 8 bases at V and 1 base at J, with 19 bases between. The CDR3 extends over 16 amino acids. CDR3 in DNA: TGTGCCAGCTCAGGACGGACTTTTGGCGGCACAGATACGCAGTATTTT. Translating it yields CASSGRTFGGTDTQYF.

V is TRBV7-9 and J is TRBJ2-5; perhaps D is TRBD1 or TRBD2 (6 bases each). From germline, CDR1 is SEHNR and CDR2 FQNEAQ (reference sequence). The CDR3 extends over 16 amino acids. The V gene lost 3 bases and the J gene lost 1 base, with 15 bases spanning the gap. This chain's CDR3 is CASSFPGGGTQETQYF. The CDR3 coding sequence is TGTGCCAGCAGCTTCCCCGGAGGGGGGACCCAAGAGACCCAGTACTTC.

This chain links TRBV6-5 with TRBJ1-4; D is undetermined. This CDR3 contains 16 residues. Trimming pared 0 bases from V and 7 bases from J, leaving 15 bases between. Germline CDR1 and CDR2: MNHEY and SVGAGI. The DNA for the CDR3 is TGTGCCAGCAGTTACTCGATATATACCGGGAGTGAAAAACTGTTTTTT. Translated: CASSYSIYTGSEKLFF.

In DNA, the CDR3 is TGTGCCAGTAGTGCCGACAGGAGACTCGGGGAGCTGTTTTTT. Its translation: CASSADRRLGELFF. The genes are TRBV19 and TRBJ2-2; D might be TRBD1 (6 bases). The germline CDR1 and CDR2 sequences are LNHDA and SQIVND (reference sequence). This CDR3 has 14 residues. Trimming cost V 5 bases and J 7 bases, with 14 bases left between them.

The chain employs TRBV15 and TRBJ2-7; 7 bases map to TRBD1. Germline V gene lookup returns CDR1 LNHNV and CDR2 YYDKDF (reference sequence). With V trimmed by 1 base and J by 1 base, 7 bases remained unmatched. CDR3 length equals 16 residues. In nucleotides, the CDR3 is TGTGCCACCAGCAGAGGTGACAGGGTCAAGTCCTACGAGCAGTACTTC. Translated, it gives CATSRGDRVKSYEQYF.

CDR3 sequence (DNA): TGTGCCAGCAGCTTAACGGGATCTTGGGGTAACACCGGGGAGCTGTTTTTT. It yields the protein CASSLTGSWGNTGELFF. V and J are TRBV7-2 and TRBJ2-2; a possible D gene is TRBD2 (5 bases). The CDR3 has 17 residues. V lost 2 bases and J lost 2, with 15 bases in between. Per the germline V gene, CDR1 is SGHTA and CDR2 is FQGNSA.

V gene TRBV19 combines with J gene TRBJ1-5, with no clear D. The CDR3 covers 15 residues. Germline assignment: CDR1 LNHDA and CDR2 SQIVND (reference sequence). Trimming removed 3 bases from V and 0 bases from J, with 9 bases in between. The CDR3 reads CASSITVYSNQPQHF. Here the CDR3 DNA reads TGTGCCAGTAGTATCACGGTTTATAGCAATCAGCCCCAGCATTTT.